Listed below are T cell receptor beta chains from one sample, sequenced in a study of blood T cell repertoires in COVID-19. TCRdb keeps only in-frame clones here, not all; method: immunoSEQ multiplex PCR. The sample includes 300,000 to 350,000 clones, approximately 85% of them seen just once. The sample comprised PBMCs or T cells enriched from blood (not recorded which). These receptors came from a man aged 25-45 years who had recovered from COVID-19. Both conserved end residues are part of each CDR3. Fields, in order: V gene, D gene, J gene, clone size, CDR3 DNA, CDR3 protein. A D gene is named only where the DNA matches it firmly. Clone size is stated in some rows and not others, as once, few, many or a class when expanded.

v_gene: TRBV3-1/TRBV3-2
d_gene: TRBD2
j_gene: TRBJ2-2
abundance: .
CDR3nt: TGTGCCAGCAGCCGGCCGGGACTACCGGGTGGCACCGGGGAGCTGTTTTTT
CDR3aa: CASSRPGLPGGTGELFF

v_gene: TRBV6-6
d_gene: .
j_gene: TRBJ2-2
abundance: .
CDR3nt: TGTGCCAGCAGTAGGGGACTTTCCACCGGGGAGCTGTTTTTT
CDR3aa: CASSRGLSTGELFF

v_gene: TRBV12-3/TRBV12-4
d_gene: .
j_gene: TRBJ2-5
abundance: .
CDR3nt: TGTGCCAGCAAAGTCCGGGTCGATGGGACCCAGTACTTC
CDR3aa: CASKVRVDGTQYF

v_gene: TRBV6-5
d_gene: .
j_gene: TRBJ1-1
abundance: .
CDR3nt: TGTGCCAGCATAGGGCAACAGGGTCTTGAAGCTTTCTTT
CDR3aa: CASIGQQGLEAFF

v_gene: TRBV6-1
d_gene: .
j_gene: TRBJ2-5
abundance: .
CDR3nt: TGTGCCAGCAGTGTACGGACGATGGTAAACAGGGAAGAGACCCAGTACTTC
CDR3aa: CASSVRTMVNREETQYF

v_gene: TRBV6-5
d_gene: .
j_gene: TRBJ1-6
abundance: .
CDR3nt: TGTGCCAGCATCCTAAGACCCCAGGGGTCACCCCTCCACTTT
CDR3aa: CASILRPQGSPLHF

v_gene: TRBV5-4
d_gene: .
j_gene: TRBJ1-6
abundance: .
CDR3nt: TGTGCCAGCAGCTTGCTCCCCCGGAGGCCCCTCCACTTT
CDR3aa: CASSLLPRRPLHF

v_gene: TRBV11-2
d_gene: .
j_gene: TRBJ1-4
abundance: .
CDR3nt: TGTGCCAGCAGGAAAGGGGGTGTGTTCGAAAAACTGTTTTTT
CDR3aa: CASRKGGVFEKLFF

v_gene: TRBV6-5
d_gene: TRBD1
j_gene: TRBJ2-5
abundance: .
CDR3nt: TGTGCCAGCAGTTCGACAGGGGCCAGGGAGACCCAGTACTTC
CDR3aa: CASSSTGARETQYF

v_gene: TRBV21-1
d_gene: .
j_gene: TRBJ1-4
abundance: .
CDR3nt: TGTGCCAGCAGCAAAGCGCTTGGTGCAGGGGCAACTAATGAAAAACTGTTTTTT
CDR3aa: CASSKALGAGATNEKLFF

v_gene: TRBV7-2
d_gene: .
j_gene: TRBJ1-6
abundance: .
CDR3nt: TGTGCCAGCAGCTTAGGACAGCTCAATTCACCCCTCCACTTT
CDR3aa: CASSLGQLNSPLHF

v_gene: TRBV13
d_gene: .
j_gene: TRBJ2-2
abundance: .
CDR3nt: TGTGCCAGCAGCTTATCGGCAGGGGTTAAAAGTCCGGTTGACACCGGGGAGCTGTTTTTT
CDR3aa: CASSLSAGVKSPVDTGELFF

v_gene: TRBV24-1
d_gene: TRBD1
j_gene: TRBJ2-1
abundance: .
CDR3nt: TGTGCCACCAGTGACCAAGGGACAGGTTCACCCAATGAGCAGTTCTTC
CDR3aa: CATSDQGTGSPNEQFF

v_gene: TRBV7-9
d_gene: .
j_gene: TRBJ1-6
abundance: .
CDR3nt: TGTGCCAGCAGCCGAGGCGGGGGCGGAAATTCACCCCTCCACTTT
CDR3aa: CASSRGGGGNSPLHF

v_gene: TRBV3-1/TRBV3-2
d_gene: TRBD2
j_gene: TRBJ2-5
abundance: .
CDR3nt: TGTGCCAGCAGCTTACGATTAGCGGGGGGCAAACAAGAGACCCAGTACTTC
CDR3aa: CASSLRLAGGKQETQYF

v_gene: TRBV5-4
d_gene: TRBD2
j_gene: TRBJ2-7
abundance: few
CDR3nt: TGTGCCAGCAGCTTGGAAGGGAGGGTCTACGAGCAGTACTTC
CDR3aa: CASSLEGRVYEQYF

v_gene: TRBV11-2
d_gene: .
j_gene: TRBJ2-3
abundance: .
CDR3nt: TGTGCCAGCAGGGGGGGAATTAGCACAGATACGCAGTATTTT
CDR3aa: CASRGGISTDTQYF

v_gene: TRBV19
d_gene: .
j_gene: TRBJ1-2
abundance: .
CDR3nt: TGTGCCAGTAGTTTTCCCCCCGACAGGCCCCGGGGCTACACCTTC
CDR3aa: CASSFPPDRPRGYTF

v_gene: TRBV11-1
d_gene: .
j_gene: TRBJ1-6
abundance: .
CDR3nt: TGTGCCAGCGGAAGGACAGTCAATTCACCCCTCCACTTT
CDR3aa: CASGRTVNSPLHF

v_gene: TRBV3-1/TRBV3-2
d_gene: .
j_gene: TRBJ1-6
abundance: .
CDR3nt: TGTGCCAGCAGCCAAGAGGCCAGGGCGCGGGAGGCCCTCCACTTT
CDR3aa: CASSQEARAREALHF

v_gene: TRBV4-2
d_gene: .
j_gene: TRBJ1-1
abundance: .
CDR3nt: TGTGCCAGCAGCCACCCCCCAGGGTCCACGAACACTGAAGCTTTCTTT
CDR3aa: CASSHPPGSTNTEAFF

v_gene: TRBV27
d_gene: .
j_gene: TRBJ2-1
abundance: .
CDR3nt: TGTGCCAGCAGTTTCATACAGGGACCCCAAGGTGAGCAGTTCTTC
CDR3aa: CASSFIQGPQGEQFF

v_gene: TRBV9
d_gene: TRBD2
j_gene: TRBJ2-3
abundance: .
CDR3nt: TGTGCCAGCAGCGTAGCGGGGGGGCCCCTACCAGATACGCAGTATTTT
CDR3aa: CASSVAGGPLPDTQYF

v_gene: TRBV4-2
d_gene: TRBD2
j_gene: TRBJ2-7
abundance: .
CDR3nt: TGTGCCAGCAGCCAAGAACTAGCGGGGCGTTACGAGCAGTACTTC
CDR3aa: CASSQELAGRYEQYF

v_gene: TRBV7-8
d_gene: TRBD1
j_gene: TRBJ2-2
abundance: .
CDR3nt: TGTGCCAGCTTCAGGGGGCTAGACACCGGGGAGCTGTTTTTT
CDR3aa: CASFRGLDTGELFF

v_gene: TRBV10-3
d_gene: TRBD2
j_gene: TRBJ2-3
abundance: .
CDR3nt: TGTGCCATCAGTGAAAGTGCGGGACTAGCCCCCCGCACAGATACGCAGTATTTT
CDR3aa: CAISESAGLAPRTDTQYF

v_gene: TRBV7-2
d_gene: .
j_gene: TRBJ2-7
abundance: .
CDR3nt: TGTGCCAGCAGCCACCTGGACAACTCCTACGAGCAGTACTTC
CDR3aa: CASSHLDNSYEQYF

v_gene: TRBV7-8
d_gene: TRBD2
j_gene: TRBJ2-7
abundance: .
CDR3nt: TGTGCCAGCAGCCCTACCCTCCTACGCGGGGGGGTGTCCTACGAGCAGTACTTC
CDR3aa: CASSPTLLRGGVSYEQYF

v_gene: TRBV7-6
d_gene: TRBD2
j_gene: TRBJ2-5
abundance: .
CDR3nt: TGTGCCAGCAGCTTAGGGACTAGCGGTGGATATAAGGAGACCCAGTACTTC
CDR3aa: CASSLGTSGGYKETQYF

v_gene: TRBV6-1
d_gene: .
j_gene: TRBJ1-6
abundance: .
CDR3nt: TGTGCCAGCAGTGACCGGGATTCATATAATTCACCCCTCCACTTT
CDR3aa: CASSDRDSYNSPLHF

v_gene: TRBV2
d_gene: TRBD2
j_gene: TRBJ2-2
abundance: .
CDR3nt: TGTGCCGGATCCAGAGGACTAGCGGGGGGTTTTGGGGAGCTGTTTTTT
CDR3aa: CAGSRGLAGGFGELFF

v_gene: TRBV4-2
d_gene: TRBD1
j_gene: TRBJ1-5
abundance: .
CDR3nt: TGTGCCAGCAGCCGGATAGGACAGGGCAATCAGCCCCAGCATTTT
CDR3aa: CASSRIGQGNQPQHF

v_gene: TRBV4-2
d_gene: TRBD1
j_gene: TRBJ1-2
abundance: .
CDR3nt: TGTGCCAGCAGCCAAGTGACAGGGGAGTATGGCTACACCTTC
CDR3aa: CASSQVTGEYGYTF

v_gene: TRBV10-3
d_gene: .
j_gene: TRBJ1-1
abundance: few
CDR3nt: TGTGCCATCAGTGAGTCGACCGGGGGGGATAAGGCTTTCTTT
CDR3aa: CAISESTGGDKAFF

v_gene: TRBV6-5
d_gene: .
j_gene: TRBJ2-5
abundance: .
CDR3nt: TGTGCCAGCAGGCGGTTAGAGAGACGAGAGACCCAGTACTTC
CDR3aa: CASRRLERRETQYF

v_gene: TRBV4-1
d_gene: TRBD2
j_gene: TRBJ2-5
abundance: .
CDR3nt: TGCGCCAGCAGCCAAGGGTTAGCGGGGGGCTTCATCCAAGAGACCCAGTACTTC
CDR3aa: CASSQGLAGGFIQETQYF

v_gene: TRBV24-1
d_gene: TRBD2
j_gene: TRBJ2-1
abundance: .
CDR3nt: TGTGCCACCAGTGACCAGACTAGCGGGGGCTACAATGAGCAGTTCTTC
CDR3aa: CATSDQTSGGYNEQFF

v_gene: TRBV9
d_gene: TRBD1
j_gene: TRBJ2-5
abundance: .
CDR3nt: TGTGCCAGCAGCGTACATGTGGGACAGCAAGAGACCCAGTACTTC
CDR3aa: CASSVHVGQQETQYF

v_gene: TRBV5-5
d_gene: .
j_gene: TRBJ1-1
abundance: .
CDR3nt: TGTGCCAGCAGCTTGTACAGTAAAAACACTGAAGCTTTCTTT
CDR3aa: CASSLYSKNTEAFF

v_gene: TRBV7-9
d_gene: TRBD1
j_gene: TRBJ2-7
abundance: .
CDR3nt: TGTGCCAGCAGCTTACCAGGGGGCGAGCAGTACTTC
CDR3aa: CASSLPGGEQYF

v_gene: TRBV4-1
d_gene: .
j_gene: TRBJ1-2
abundance: .
CDR3nt: TGCGCCAGCAGCCAAGATCGCGGGCACGTGAACTATGGCTACACCTTC
CDR3aa: CASSQDRGHVNYGYTF

v_gene: TRBV11-2
d_gene: TRBD2
j_gene: TRBJ2-1
abundance: .
CDR3nt: TGTGCCAGCAGCCTCGGCGGGGGGGCAATGTATGAGCAGTTCTTC
CDR3aa: CASSLGGGAMYEQFF

v_gene: TRBV18
d_gene: TRBD1
j_gene: TRBJ1-2
abundance: .
CDR3nt: TGTGCCAGCTTACCGGGACAGGGAATCTATGGCTACACCTTC
CDR3aa: CASLPGQGIYGYTF

v_gene: TRBV29-1
d_gene: .
j_gene: TRBJ2-3
abundance: .
CDR3nt: TGCAGCGTTGGTCAGGGTACAGATACGCAGTATTTT
CDR3aa: CSVGQGTDTQYF

v_gene: TRBV4-2
d_gene: TRBD2
j_gene: TRBJ2-1
abundance: .
CDR3nt: TGTGCCAGCAGCCAACAGTCCCGGGAGGGGCAGTTCTTC
CDR3aa: CASSQQSREGQFF

v_gene: TRBV4-2
d_gene: .
j_gene: TRBJ1-3
abundance: .
CDR3nt: TGTGCCAGCAGCCAAGTATGGCAGGGGTCTGGAAACACCATATATTTT
CDR3aa: CASSQVWQGSGNTIYF

v_gene: TRBV7-9
d_gene: TRBD2
j_gene: TRBJ2-7
abundance: .
CDR3nt: TGTGCCAGCAGCCCGGGACTAGCCAACTACGAGCAGTACTTC
CDR3aa: CASSPGLANYEQYF

v_gene: TRBV6-2/TRBV6-3
d_gene: .
j_gene: TRBJ1-2
abundance: .
CDR3nt: TGTGCCAGCACCCCTCAAAATCGGGATTTCTATGGCTACACCTTC
CDR3aa: CASTPQNRDFYGYTF

v_gene: TRBV19
d_gene: .
j_gene: TRBJ2-4
abundance: once
CDR3nt: TGTGCCAGTAGCTATGCCAAAAACATTCAGTACTTC
CDR3aa: CASSYAKNIQYF

v_gene: TRBV7-3
d_gene: .
j_gene: TRBJ2-3
abundance: .
CDR3nt: TGTGCCAGCAGCCCCTTTGGCAGCGGACCAGATACGCAGTATTTT
CDR3aa: CASSPFGSGPDTQYF

v_gene: TRBV5-1
d_gene: .
j_gene: TRBJ2-1
abundance: .
CDR3nt: TGCGCCAGCAGCTTGGCCGGGGAGCAGTTCTTC
CDR3aa: CASSLAGEQFF

v_gene: TRBV18
d_gene: .
j_gene: TRBJ1-3
abundance: once
CDR3nt: TGTGCCAGCTCACCTCTAGGGGAAGGTGGAAACACCATATATTTT
CDR3aa: CASSPLGEGGNTIYF

v_gene: TRBV5-4
d_gene: TRBD1
j_gene: TRBJ1-2
abundance: .
CDR3nt: TGTGCCAGCAGCATTGGACAGGCGGGTTATAACTATGGCTACACCTTC
CDR3aa: CASSIGQAGYNYGYTF

v_gene: TRBV14
d_gene: TRBD1
j_gene: TRBJ2-1
abundance: .
CDR3nt: TGTGCCAGCAGCCAGGGACAGGGGGTCGCAGGGAATGAGCAGTTCTTC
CDR3aa: CASSQGQGVAGNEQFF

v_gene: TRBV5-1
d_gene: .
j_gene: TRBJ1-4
abundance: .
CDR3nt: TGCGCCAGCAGCTTGGGACAGTCAAATGAAAAACTGTTTTTT
CDR3aa: CASSLGQSNEKLFF

v_gene: TRBV7-9
d_gene: TRBD1
j_gene: TRBJ2-4
abundance: .
CDR3nt: TGTGCCAGCAGCTTATTGTCGGGACAGGGTAAAAACATTCAGTACTTC
CDR3aa: CASSLLSGQGKNIQYF

v_gene: TRBV12-3/TRBV12-4
d_gene: .
j_gene: TRBJ1-3
abundance: .
CDR3nt: TGTGCCAGCGCGTTTACTTCTGGAAACACCATATATTTT
CDR3aa: CASAFTSGNTIYF

v_gene: TRBV11-1
d_gene: .
j_gene: TRBJ2-5
abundance: .
CDR3nt: TGTGCCAGCAGCTTAGTGGACATGGAGACCCAGTACTTC
CDR3aa: CASSLVDMETQYF

v_gene: TRBV19
d_gene: TRBD1
j_gene: TRBJ1-5
abundance: .
CDR3nt: TGTGCCAGTAGCCAACAGGGGGCGTCGGATCAGCCCCAGCATTTT
CDR3aa: CASSQQGASDQPQHF